What follows are 25 T cell receptor beta chains derived from one specimen sequenced in a study of T cells in Graves' hyperthyroidism and ophthalmopathy. Amplification of TCR beta CDR3 regions was performed using RNA transcripts as template. RT-PCR in the first round (using the HTBI primer set) targeted the TCR CDR3. MiXCR, run by TCRdb on the multiplex PCR reads, gives a single entry per CDR3 protein. The table shows 500,000 to 700,000 distinct CDR3 sequences, with 16% occurring only once. What was sequenced was blood. These receptors were taken from a woman younger than 35 with Graves' hyperthyroidism.

This clonotype was observed a few times. The V and J genes are TRBV20-1 and TRBJ2-3; 8 bases align to TRBD2. The CDR3 runs to 15 residues. Trimming cost V 0 bases and J 3 bases; bases outside gene matches: 5. From germline, CDR1 is DFQATT and CDR2 SNEGSKA (reference sequence). Here the CDR3 reads CSARDLGGRTDTQYF. The CDR3 nucleotides read TGCAGTGCTAGAGATCTAGGCGGGAGGACAGATACGCAGTATTTT.

This clonotype showed up many times. V and J are TRBV12-5 and TRBJ2-7; 10 positions agree with TRBD2. J gave up 0 bases and V 7 bases, and 6 bases lay outside the gene matches. CDR1 and CDR2 (germline): LGHNT, FRNRAP. The CDR3 has 15 amino acids. The CDR3 DNA reads as TGTGCTAGTGCCTCTAGCGGGGGCAGCTCCTACGAGCAGTACTTC. This sequence encodes CASASSGGSSYEQYF. Combining the CDR3 with reference TRBV12-5 and TRBJ2-7 gives the whole variable domain DARVTQTPRHKVTEMGQEVTMRCQPILGHNTVFWYRQTMMQGLELLAYFRNRAPLDDSGMPKDRFSAEMPDATLATLKIQPSEPRDSAVYFCASASSGGSSYEQYFGPGTRLTVT.

This clonotype was seen ten or more times. The chain carries TRBV20-1 and TRBJ2-2; D unresolved. Trimming removed 1 base at V and 7 bases at J, with 13 bases between. Germline V gene sequence: CDR1 DFQATT, CDR2 SNEGSKA (reference sequence). The CDR3 consists of 14 residues. The CDR3 nucleotides are TGCAGTGCTAGAGCCCAGGAACTATACGGGGAGCTGTTTTTT. Amino acid sequence: CSARAQELYGELFF.

This clonotype was observed a handful of times. The chain recombines TRBV29-1 with TRBJ2-7; 10 nucleotides agree with TRBD1. The V gene's germline CDR1 is SQVTM and CDR2 ANQGSEA. The CDR3 length is 14 residues. The V and J ends lost 6 bases and 1 base, in that order; junction bases with no gene match: 6. DNA for the CDR3: TGCAGCGTCATTAGGACAGGGGGTTCCTACGAGCAGTACTTC. It translates to CSVIRTGGSYEQYF.

The chain has TRBV6-1 and TRBJ1-2; the D gene is possibly TRBD1 (5 bases). From germline, CDR1 is MNHNS and CDR2 SASEGT. Trimming removed 6 bases from V and 0 bases from J, with 8 bases in between. This CDR3 has 13 residues. The CDR3 nucleotides read TGTGCCAGCAGGGCAGGGCCTAACTATGGCTACACCTTC. Protein sequence: CASRAGPNYGYTF.

With regard to this clonotype: This may stem from a read error, because a much larger clone lies one nucleotide away. J is TRBJ2-7 and V is TRBV5-1, with TRBD1 identical over 7 bases. Germline loops: CDR1 SGHRS, CDR2 YFSETQ. This CDR3 spans 15 amino acids. CDR3 region: CASSLADNRGYGQYF. The CDR3 DNA is TGCGCCAGCAGCTTGGCCGATAACAGGGGCTACGGGCAGTACTTC.

This clonotype was observed a few times. The genes are TRBV10-3 and TRBJ2-5; 7 bases fit TRBD2. The CDR3 is 13 amino acids. Germline-derived CDR1 and CDR2 are ENHRY and SYGVKD. The ends lost 8 bases at V and 5 bases at J; junction bases unmatched: 8. CDR3 in amino acids: CAIAAGERETQYF. CDR3 coding DNA: TGTGCCATCGCGGCGGGAGAGAGGGAGACCCAGTACTTC.

This clonotype was picked up many times. This chain joins TRBV10-3 and TRBJ2-5; no reliable D call. The CDR3 extends over 15 amino acids. Trimming pared 0 bases from V and 1 base from J, leaving 9 bases between. Per germline, CDR1 ENHRY and CDR2 SYGVKD. The CDR3 here is CAISESPTTQETQYF. The CDR3 coding sequence is TGTGCCATCAGTGAGTCCCCTACGACCCAAGAGACCCAGTACTTC.

This sequence joins TRBV7-9 and TRBJ2-5; no reliable D call. The end of the DNA fits TRBJ2-1 better, so the J call may be wrong. This CDR3 has 14 residues. Per germline, CDR1 SEHNR and CDR2 FQNEAQ (reference sequence). The CDR3 DNA sequence: TGTGCCAGCAGCTTAGGGGCGGCCCAGGAGACCCAGTTCTTC. As protein: CASSLGAAQETQFF.

This chain uses TRBV4-3 with TRBJ2-1; D ambiguous. CDR1 and CDR2 from the germline V gene are LGHNA and YSLEER. The CDR3 contains 12 residues. Trimming removed 4 bases from V and 9 bases from J, with 10 bases in between. The CDR3 spells CASSPNGREQFF. The CDR3 DNA follows: TGCGCCAGCAGCCCCAATGGGCGTGAGCAGTTCTTC.

This clonotype was seen a handful of times. This sequence joins TRBV19 and TRBJ1-2; D perhaps matches TRBD1 (6 bases). CDR3 length equals 14 residues. CDR1 LNHDA and CDR2 SQIVND come from the germline V gene (reference sequence). The ends were cut back, 5 bases at V and 4 bases at J, with 14 bases in the middle. Here the CDR3 DNA reads TGTGCCAGTAGTTCCACGATAGGGGGCTATGGCTACACCTTC. Translating it yields CASSSTIGGYGYTF.

The sample holds a few counts of this clonotype. This sequence joins TRBV28 and TRBJ2-7; 10 bases match TRBD1. After removal of 6 bases from V and 4 bases from J, the junction contained 9 bases not matched to a gene. Germline CDR1 reads MDHEN; CDR2 reads SYDVKM. The CDR3 has 15 amino acids. CDR3 protein: CASSYAGQGLYEQYF. The CDR3 nucleotides are TGTGCCAGCAGCTACGCGGGACAGGGGTTGTACGAGCAGTACTTC.

This clonotype was detected only a few times. Here the CDR3 reads CASSGTGGTYEQYF. Here the CDR3 DNA reads TGTGCCAGCAGCGGGACAGGGGGAACCTACGAGCAGTACTTC. The J gene is TRBJ2-7, the V gene TRBV7-9; 11 bases are a match to TRBD1. From germline, CDR1 is SEHNR and CDR2 FQNEAQ (reference sequence). The CDR3 has 14 residues. With 5 bases clipped from V and 2 bases from J, the junction kept 2 bases outside the gene matches.

This clonotype has ten or more counts. The chain couples TRBV2 to TRBJ2-7; D is uncertain. Trimming stripped 6 bases from V and 4 bases from J, with 10 bases between. The CDR3 totals 12 residues. The germline CDR1 and CDR2 sequences are SNHLY and FYNNEI. As DNA, the CDR3 is TGTGCCAGCAGGGTCACAGAATACGAGCAGTACTTC. Protein: CASRVTEYEQYF.

This clonotype has a count of ten or more. The gene calls are TRBV28 and TRBJ2-2; D might be TRBD2 (6 bases). V was shortened by 4 bases and J by 6 bases, with 18 bases between the two germline ends. Germline V CDR1 and CDR2: MDHEN, SYDVKM. This CDR3 contains 16 residues. The DNA of the CDR3 is TGTGCCAGCAGTTATCCCCGAGGCAGGGAGGCCGGGGAGCTGTTTTTT. Amino acids: CASSYPRGREAGELFF.

This clonotype was observed many times. The chain employs TRBV5-6 and TRBJ2-1; D call uncertain. Germline V gives CDR1 SGHDT, CDR2 YYEEEE. Trimming took 0 bases from V and 6 from J, leaving 7 bases between them. This CDR3 spans 13 amino acids. The CDR3 loop is CASSLGIGNEQFF. In DNA form, the CDR3 reads TGTGCCAGCAGCTTGGGAATCGGCAATGAGCAGTTCTTC. Full variable domain (rest looked up from reference TRBV5-6 and TRBJ2-1): DAGVTQSPTHLIKTRGQQVTLRCSPKSGHDTVSWYQQALGQGPQFIFQYYEEEERQRGNFPDRFSGHQFPNYSSELNVNALLLGDSALYLCASSLGIGNEQFFGPGTRLTVL.

This clonotype showed up just a few times. The rearrangement joins TRBV4-2 to TRBJ2-5; weak D call: TRBD2 (6 bases). Trimming took 4 bases from V and 2 from J, leaving 17 bases between them. The CDR3 has 16 amino acids. Germline CDR1 is LGHNA and CDR2 is YNFKEQ. The CDR3 spells CASSPEAGSIQETQYF. CDR3 DNA sequence: TGTGCCAGCAGCCCCGAAGCCGGGAGCATTCAAGAGACCCAGTACTTC.

This chain joins TRBV5-6 and TRBJ2-1; either TRBD1 or TRBD2 may fit D (5 bases each). Germline CDR1 is SGHDT and CDR2 is YYEEEE. V was clipped by 0 bases and J by 8 bases, with 12 bases between them. The CDR3 extends over 14 amino acids. Written as DNA, the CDR3 is TGTGCCAGCAGCTTGGCAGGTGGGACCTATGAGCAGTTCTTC. Residues: CASSLAGGTYEQFF.

This clonotype was detected a few times. The V gene is TRBV29-1, the J gene TRBJ1-5; D unclear. Trimming pared 7 bases from V and 0 bases from J, leaving 7 bases between. Germline V gene lookup returns CDR1 SQVTM and CDR2 ANQGSEA. This CDR3 comprises 12 residues. The CDR3 region has the DNA TGCAGCGCCAAATATAGCAATCAGCCCCAGCATTTT. Translating gives CSAKYSNQPQHF.

There are many counts of this clonotype. The chain is built from TRBV12-3 or TRBV12-4 and TRBJ1-5; D perhaps matches TRBD1 (5 bases). This CDR3 is built from 12 residues. Trimming removed 3 bases from V and 6 bases from J, with 6 bases in between. CDR3 sequence reads: CASSLGVQPQHF. The CDR3 nucleotides are TGTGCCAGCAGTTTGGGGGTTCAGCCCCAGCATTTT.

The chain combines TRBV27 with TRBJ1-4; D is undetermined. Trimming removed 4 bases from V and 4 bases from J, with 7 bases in between. CDR3 length equals 13 residues. CDR1 and CDR2 from the germline V gene are MNHEY and SMNVEV (reference sequence). The CDR3 region is CASSSGFNEKLFF. The CDR3 region has the DNA TGTGCCAGCAGTTCGGGGTTTAATGAAAAACTGTTTTTT.

The genes are TRBV4-2 and TRBJ2-1, with unresolved D. CDR3 size: 13 residues. The germline CDR1 and CDR2 sequences are LGHNA and YNFKEQ. V gave up 1 base and J gave up 8 bases, with 9 bases separating them. The CDR3 is CASSQAPSDEQFF. In DNA form, the CDR3 reads TGTGCCAGCAGCCAAGCTCCGAGCGATGAGCAGTTCTTC.

This clonotype was seen repeatedly, ten times or more. The chain employs TRBV7-2 and TRBJ2-3, with D tentatively TRBD2 (6 bases). The ends were cut back, 0 bases at V and 1 base at J, with 11 bases in the middle. CDR1 and CDR2 from the germline V gene are SGHTA and FQGNSA. The CDR3 sequence is 16 residues long. CDR3 protein: CASSLAQRVRTDTQYF. The CDR3 coding sequence is TGTGCCAGCAGCTTAGCCCAGCGGGTCCGCACAGATACGCAGTATTTT.

This clonotype was observed many times. The chain carries TRBV2 and TRBJ2-7; 10 nucleotides match TRBD2. Germline trimming cut 4 bases from V and 2 bases from J; bases unmatched to any gene: 5. Looked up from germline, CDR1 is SNHLY and CDR2 is FYNNEI. CDR3 size: 15 residues. The CDR3 DNA follows: TGTGCCAGCAGTGGGTTGAGCGGGAGGGCCTACGAGCAGTACTTC. Protein product: CASSGLSGRAYEQYF.

In its sample, this clonotype was seen a few times. The chain couples TRBV5-1 to TRBJ2-7; 9 bases agree with TRBD1. The CDR3 extends over 17 amino acids. Germline loops: CDR1 SGHRS, CDR2 YFSETQ. V trimming: 0 bases; J trimming: 5 bases; junction bases outside the gene matches: 12. The chain's CDR3 is CASSLVLQGAGSNEQYF. In nucleotides, the CDR3 is TGCGCCAGCAGCTTGGTACTACAGGGGGCGGGATCCAACGAGCAGTACTTC.